The present entry profiles one T cell receptor beta chain with its context. The data derive from a study of Ad26.COV2.S vaccination and SARS-CoV-2 variants. Background on the study: Intramuscular Ad26.COV2.S at 5x10^10 or 1x10^11 viral particles.

V was trimmed by 6 bases and J by 4 bases, leaving 27 bases between them. CDR1 is SGHAT, CDR2 FQNNGV, per germline. This CDR3 spans 18 amino acids. The table came from immunoSEQ multiplex PCR; TCRdb's copy has only in-frame clones and leaves some out. This sample has around 500,000 clones, with roughly nine tenths found just once. The treatment: around 19 received Ad26.COV2.S at low or high dose, single or two shots; a few received placebo; per-sample allocation not given. All samples were drawn on day 63, counting from the first vaccine or placebo injection. This clonotype was sampled from a person between 18 and 60 years old who received the Ad26.COV2.S COVID-19 vaccine or a placebo. The chain recombines TRBV11-2 with TRBJ1-2; possible D gene TRBD1, 5 bases. Material: peripheral blood, obtained in a trial of Ad26.COV2.S vaccine versus placebo. CDR3 sequence (DNA): TGTGCCAGCAGGCATGGGGCGGATCCGACGAGGGGAAGCTATGGCTACACCTTC. Protein: CASRHGADPTRGSYGYTF.